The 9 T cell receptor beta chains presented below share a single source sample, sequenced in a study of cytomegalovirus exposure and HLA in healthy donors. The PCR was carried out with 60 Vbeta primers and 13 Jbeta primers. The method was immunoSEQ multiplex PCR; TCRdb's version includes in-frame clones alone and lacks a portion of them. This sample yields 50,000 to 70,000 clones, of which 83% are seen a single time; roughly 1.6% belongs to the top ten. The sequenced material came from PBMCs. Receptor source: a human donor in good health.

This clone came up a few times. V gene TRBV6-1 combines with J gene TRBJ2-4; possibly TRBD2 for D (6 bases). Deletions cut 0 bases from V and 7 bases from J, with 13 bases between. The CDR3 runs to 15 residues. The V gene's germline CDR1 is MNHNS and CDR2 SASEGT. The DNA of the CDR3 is TGTGCCAGCAGTGAAGCACTGTCGGGAGCGAACATTCAGTACTTC. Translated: CASSEALSGANIQYF.

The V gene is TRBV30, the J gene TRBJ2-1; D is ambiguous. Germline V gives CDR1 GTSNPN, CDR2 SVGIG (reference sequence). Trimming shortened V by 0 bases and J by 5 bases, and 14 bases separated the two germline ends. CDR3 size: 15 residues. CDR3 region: CAWSVLGGSDNEQFF. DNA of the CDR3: TGTGCCTGGAGTGTACTTGGTGGTTCCGACAATGAGCAGTTCTTC.

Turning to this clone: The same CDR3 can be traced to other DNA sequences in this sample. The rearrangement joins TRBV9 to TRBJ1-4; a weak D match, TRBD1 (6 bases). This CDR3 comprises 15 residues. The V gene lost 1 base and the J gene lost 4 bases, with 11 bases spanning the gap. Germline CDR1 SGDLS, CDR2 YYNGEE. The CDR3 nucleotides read TGTGCCAGCAGCGTAAGGGGGACCGGTAATGAAAAACTGTTTTTT. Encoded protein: CASSVRGTGNEKLFF.

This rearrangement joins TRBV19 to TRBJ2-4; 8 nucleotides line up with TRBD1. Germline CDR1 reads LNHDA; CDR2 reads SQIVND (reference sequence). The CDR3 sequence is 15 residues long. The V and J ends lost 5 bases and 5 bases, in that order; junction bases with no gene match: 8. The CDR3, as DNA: TGTGCCAGTAGTCAAGTTGGGGGACAGGAAAACATTCAGTACTTC. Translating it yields CASSQVGGQENIQYF. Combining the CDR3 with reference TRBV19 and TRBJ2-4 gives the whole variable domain DGGITQSPKYLFRKEGQNVTLSCEQNLNHDAMYWYRQDPGQGLRLIYYSQIVNDFQKGDIAEGYSVSREKKESFPLTVTSAQKNPTAFYLCASSQVGGQENIQYFGAGTRLSVL.

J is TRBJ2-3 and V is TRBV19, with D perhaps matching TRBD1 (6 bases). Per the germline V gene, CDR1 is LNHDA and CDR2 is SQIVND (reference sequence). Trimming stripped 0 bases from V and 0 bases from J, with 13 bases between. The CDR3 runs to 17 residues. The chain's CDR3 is CASSIDLEDRSTDTQYF. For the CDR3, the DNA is TGTGCCAGTAGTATAGATCTCGAGGACAGAAGCACAGATACGCAGTATTTT.

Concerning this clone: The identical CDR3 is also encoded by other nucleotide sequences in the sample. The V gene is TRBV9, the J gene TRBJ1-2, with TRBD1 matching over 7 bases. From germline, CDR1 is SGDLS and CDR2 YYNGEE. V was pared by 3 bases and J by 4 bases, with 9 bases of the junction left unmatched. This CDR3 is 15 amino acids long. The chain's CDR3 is CASSAGDRGAYGYTF. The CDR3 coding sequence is TGTGCCAGCAGCGCCGGGGACAGAGGTGCCTATGGCTACACCTTC.

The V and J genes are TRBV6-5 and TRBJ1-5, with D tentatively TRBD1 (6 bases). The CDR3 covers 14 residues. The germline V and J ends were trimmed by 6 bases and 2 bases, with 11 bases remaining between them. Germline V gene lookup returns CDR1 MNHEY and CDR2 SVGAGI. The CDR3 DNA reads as TGTGCCAGCAGGCTGGACAGCGGCAATCAGCCCCAGCATTTT. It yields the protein CASRLDSGNQPQHF.

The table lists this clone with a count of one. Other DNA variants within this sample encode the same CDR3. CDR3 bases: TGTGCCAGCAGCTTATCCCCAGGGGCTGGAAACACCATATATTTT. Amino acids: CASSLSPGAGNTIYF. The chain carries TRBV7-2 and TRBJ1-3; TRBD1 is a possible D gene (6 bases). Germline V gene data show CDR1 as SGHTA and CDR2 as FQGNSA. The CDR3 runs to 15 residues. Between the trimmed V and J ends, which lost 2 bases and 2 bases, there was a span of 10 bases.

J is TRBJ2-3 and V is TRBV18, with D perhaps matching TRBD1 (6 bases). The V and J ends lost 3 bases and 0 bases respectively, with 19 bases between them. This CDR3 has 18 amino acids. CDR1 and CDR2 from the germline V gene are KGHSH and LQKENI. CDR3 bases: TGTGCCAGCTCACCTAACTTCGTGAGGACAGCGAGCACAGATACGCAGTATTTT. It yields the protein CASSPNFVRTASTDTQYF.